This T cell receptor (beta chain) was identified during a study of identical twins. Using its own MiXCR run on the 5' RACE reads, TCRdb lists one record per CDR3 protein. The table has around 370,000 distinct CDR3 sequences, around 9.7% seen once. The study, taken as a whole, reports: Cord blood beta clonotypes that were abundant carried fewer insertions, and memory repertoires showed no such trend. Zero-insertion analyses could be partly confounded by invariant MAIT and iNKT cells. Cross-sectional statistics underpinned the conclusions; the same donors were not followed.

Per germline, CDR1 LGHNA and CDR2 YNFKEQ. V dropped 3 bases and J dropped 7 bases, with 13 bases sitting between them. The CDR3 is 14 amino acids. Note on this clonotype: No antigen is known for it.

This sequence was found in a woman aged 50 to 60 in good health. The chain employs TRBV4-2 and TRBJ1-5; D remains ambiguous. The sequenced material came from naive T cells sorted from blood. CDR3 residues: CASSHAGEEQPQHF. DNA of the CDR3: TGTGCCAGCAGCCATGCTGGGGAGGAGCAGCCCCAGCATTTT.